A single TCR beta chain is shown here with its context. Its antigen is as yet unknown. These donors counted as nominally healthy when sampled, but unrecorded immune exposures were likely. In the PCR, 60 Vbeta and 13 Jbeta primers were used. Sequencing used immunoSEQ multiplex PCR; TCRdb keeps in-frame clones, though not all of them. The profile covers roughly 110,000 clones, with around 67% appearing a single time and around 13% taken by the ten largest. With 0 bases removed from V and 10 bases from J, the gap between germline ends came to 17 bases. The CDR3 runs 16 residues. The V gene's germline CDR1 is SGHRS and CDR2 YFSETQ. This record comes from a study of cytomegalovirus exposure and HLA in healthy donors. General observations from the study: Most observed TCR sequences were rare, whereas some public TCRs were detected in many donors. In a later analysis, TCR beta V- and J-gene trimming was associated with a missense DCLRE1C variant.

The clonotype was recovered from a woman aged 40-49 years in good health and CMV-seropositive. The chain recombines TRBV5-1 with TRBJ1-6; TRBD1 might be the D (6 bases). Specimen: PBMCs. CDR3 DNA sequence: TGCGCCAGCAGCTTGGCCGGGCAGGGGACGGGATCACCCCTCCACTTT. Translation: CASSLAGQGTGSPLHF.